A single sample is the source of the 20 T cell receptor beta chains below, sequenced in a study of CD8 T cells in ankylosing spondylitis. Using its own MiXCR run on the 5' RACE reads, TCRdb lists one record per CDR3 protein. This sample yields approximately 220,000 distinct CDR3 sequences, of which about 10% are seen a single time; roughly 23% belongs to the top ten. The sequenced material came from blood, either unsorted or a sorted T cell fraction (not recorded which). Receptors were obtained from a male donor with ankylosing spondylitis or in good health (not recorded which).

This clonotype has at least ten counts. CDR3: CASSLQWGTVYEQYF. CDR3 nucleotide sequence: TGTGCCAGCAGTTTACAGTGGGGGACAGTGTACGAGCAGTACTTC. This chain uses TRBV27 with TRBJ2-7, with TRBD1 identical over 7 bases. V trimming: 2 bases; J trimming: 4 bases; junction bases outside the gene matches: 8. Germline CDR1 reads MNHEY; CDR2 reads SMNVEV (reference sequence). This CDR3 contains 15 residues.

In its sample, this clonotype was seen many times. The genes are TRBV18 and TRBJ2-2; D gene uncertain. Germline V lookup: CDR1 KGHSH, CDR2 LQKENI. CDR3 length: 15 amino acids. Trimming removed 2 bases from V and 6 bases from J, with 13 bases in between. This CDR3 reads CASSPTGFFAGELFF. In nucleotides, the CDR3 is TGTGCCAGCTCACCAACTGGGTTTTTCGCCGGGGAGCTGTTTTTT.

In its sample, this clonotype was seen many times. V and J are TRBV11-2 and TRBJ2-7; D tentatively reads TRBD1 or TRBD2 (5 bases each). The V gene's germline CDR1 is SGHAT and CDR2 FQNNGV. Trimming removed 2 bases at V and 5 bases at J, with 16 bases between. This CDR3 region has 15 residues. The CDR3 here is CASSLFGGPSNEQYF. The CDR3 DNA is TGTGCCAGCAGCTTATTTGGGGGACCATCGAACGAGCAGTACTTC.

The V gene is TRBV20-1, the J gene TRBJ2-7; D possibly corresponds to TRBD2 (6 bases). Germline V lookup: CDR1 DFQATT, CDR2 SNEGSKA (reference sequence). The germline V and J ends were trimmed by 5 bases and 5 bases, with 25 bases remaining between them. The CDR3 consists of 16 residues. The CDR3 DNA sequence: TGCAGTGCTCCAAGGGAGGCGGTTTCGGGGACCAACGAGCAGTACTTC. This encodes CSAPREAVSGTNEQYF.

This clonotype was observed many times. The chain has TRBV27 and TRBJ2-1; either TRBD1 or TRBD2 may supply D (5 bases each). The ends were cut back, 1 base at V and 6 bases at J, with 7 bases in the middle. Germline-derived CDR1 and CDR2 are MNHEY and SMNVEV (reference sequence). There are 13 residues in the CDR3. CDR3 sequence: CASSLWGPNEQFF. The CDR3 DNA reads TGTGCCAGCAGTTTATGGGGACCCAATGAGCAGTTCTTC.

This clonotype was observed at least ten times. V and J are TRBV12-3 or TRBV12-4 and TRBJ1-5; TRBD1 is a possible D gene (5 bases). The V end was cut by 6 bases, the J end by 0 bases, with 15 bases between. The CDR3 has 16 amino acids. The CDR3, as DNA: TGTGCCAGCAGCTACCTCCCCAGGGATAGCAATCAGCCCCAGCATTTT. This encodes CASSYLPRDSNQPQHF.

The chain links TRBV20-1 to TRBJ1-5; D call uncertain. The CDR3 runs to 16 residues. The V end lost 5 bases, the J end lost 5 bases, and 22 bases lay between the germline ends. The germline V gene encodes CDR1 DFQATT and CDR2 SNEGSKA (reference sequence). CDR3 in DNA: TGCAGTGCTCAGCCCCCTGCCTACCTAGTTGATCAGCCCCAGCATTTT. This translates into CSAQPPAYLVDQPQHF.

This chain links TRBV27 with TRBJ2-7; the match to TRBD1 covers 9 bases. The length of the CDR3 is 16 residues. Germline V gene data show CDR1 as MNHEY and CDR2 as SMNVEV (reference sequence). The trim removed 0 bases at V and 7 bases at J, leaving 10 bases unmatched. The CDR3 coding sequence is TGTGCCAGCAGTTTATCGCGGGACAGGGACCTAGGGGAGCAGTACTTC. Translated, it gives CASSLSRDRDLGEQYF.

This clonotype was detected ten times or more. V is TRBV5-1 and J is TRBJ2-3, with unresolved D. Germline lookup yields CDR1 SGHRS and CDR2 YFSETQ. The CDR3 runs to 13 residues. V lost 0 bases and J 6 bases, leaving 8 bases between the germline ends. The CDR3 is CASSLDVSDTQYF. CDR3 bases: TGCGCCAGCAGCTTGGATGTATCTGATACGCAGTATTTT.

Regarding this clonotype: A much larger clone differs by one base, so this may be a read error. The V call is TRBV6-1, the J call TRBJ2-2, with TRBD2 identical over 10 bases. CDR3 size: 16 residues. Trimming cost V 5 bases and J 9 bases; bases outside gene matches: 12. Germline CDR1 reads MNHNS; CDR2 reads SASEGT. CDR3 loop: CASSRRLAGIAWELFF. CDR3 DNA sequence: TGTGCCAGCAGTCGTCGACTAGCGGGTATCGCCTGGGAGCTGTTTTTT.

A note on this clonotype: The junction departs from germline at one end; a sequencing error may be responsible. The rearrangement links TRBV4-1 to TRBJ2-7; no definite D call. Germline V gene lookup returns CDR1 MGHRA and CDR2 YSYEKL. The length of the CDR3 is 14 residues. CDR3 sequence: CAISPGLLCYEQYF. The DNA of the CDR3 is TGTGCCATCAGCCCCGGGCTGCTCTGCTACGAGCAGTACTTC.

This clonotype came up many times. V and J are TRBV24-1 and TRBJ1-1; perhaps TRBD1 as D (5 bases). V was shortened by 3 bases and J by 2 bases, with 9 bases between the two germline ends. CDR3 length: 14 residues. Germline CDR1 KGHDR, CDR2 SFDVKD. The CDR3 sequence: CATSDGGSNTEAFF. For the CDR3, the DNA is TGTGCCACCAGTGATGGGGGTTCCAACACTGAAGCTTTCTTT.

This rearrangement joins TRBV24-1 to TRBJ1-4; D is uncertain. Germline CDR1 KGHDR, CDR2 SFDVKD. Between the trimmed V and J ends, which lost 3 bases and 5 bases, there was a span of 3 bases. The CDR3 extends over 12 amino acids. The CDR3 coding sequence is TGTGCCACCAGTGATCAAAATGAAAAACTGTTTTTT. Protein sequence: CATSDQNEKLFF.

The sample holds many counts of this clonotype. The chain recombines TRBV7-8 with TRBJ1-1; D may be TRBD1 (6 bases). V was trimmed by 4 bases and J by 11 bases, leaving 11 bases between them. CDR1 and CDR2 from the germline V gene are SGHVS and FQNEAQ. There are 11 residues in the CDR3. CDR3 in amino acids: CASSSSQGAFF. CDR3 coding DNA: TGTGCCAGCAGCTCCTCCCAGGGGGCTTTCTTT.

This clonotype was observed a handful of times. The gene calls are TRBV5-6 and TRBJ2-7; D possibly corresponds to TRBD1 (6 bases). V was trimmed by 1 base and J by 4 bases, leaving 18 bases between them. Germline V gene data show CDR1 as SGHDT and CDR2 as YYEEEE. This CDR3 spans 16 amino acids. This CDR3 is CASSLLKRGSDYEQYF. Written as DNA, the CDR3 is TGTGCCAGCAGCTTGTTGAAAAGGGGGAGTGATTACGAGCAGTACTTC.

The gene calls are TRBV4-2 and TRBJ2-7; D gene unclear. The CDR3 extends over 13 amino acids. The V end was cut by 1 base, the J end by 7 bases, with 11 bases between. Germline V gene data show CDR1 as LGHNA and CDR2 as YNFKEQ. CDR3 in amino acids: CASSQGRVWEQYF. The CDR3 coding sequence is TGTGCCAGCAGCCAAGGACGAGTCTGGGAGCAGTACTTC.

This clonotype was recorded at least ten times. This chain uses TRBV29-1 with TRBJ2-5, with D perhaps matching TRBD1 (5 bases). CDR1 is SQVTM, CDR2 ANQGSEA, per germline. Trimming pared 0 bases from V and 7 bases from J, leaving 12 bases between. There are 13 residues in the CDR3. Here the CDR3 reads CSVEDPGMGTQYF. The CDR3, as DNA: TGCAGCGTTGAAGATCCAGGGATGGGGACCCAGTACTTC.

There are many counts of this clonotype. This CDR3 is CASSSPSGAPYNEQFF. CDR3 DNA: TGTGCCAGCAGTTCACCCAGCGGGGCCCCTTACAATGAGCAGTTCTTC. The V call is TRBV28, the J call TRBJ2-1; 7 bases line up with TRBD2. The CDR3 extends over 16 amino acids. Germline-derived CDR1 and CDR2 are MDHEN and SYDVKM. J was trimmed by 4 bases and V by 4 bases; bases with no gene match: 10.

In its sample, this clonotype was seen once. V usage is TRBV11-2 and J usage is TRBJ1-5; possibly TRBD1 for D (5 bases). The germline CDR1 and CDR2 sequences are SGHAT and FQNNGV. The CDR3 has 18 residues. Between the trimmed V and J ends, which lost 2 bases and 0 bases, there was a span of 17 bases. Here the CDR3 DNA reads TGTGCCAGCAGCTTATTTCGAAGTGGGGACCATAGCAATCAGCCCCAGCATTTT. The encoded protein is CASSLFRSGDHSNQPQHF. The full variable domain, in which reference TRBV11-2 and TRBJ1-5 provide the parts outside the CDR3, is EAGVAQSPRYKIIEKRQSVAFWCNPISGHATLYWYQQILGQGPKLLIQFQNNGVVDDSQLPKDRFSAERLKGVDSTLKIQPAKLEDSAVYLCASSLFRSGDHSNQPQHFGDGTRLSIL.

This clonotype was recorded at least ten times. The gene calls are TRBV27 and TRBJ2-7, with 8 bases identical to TRBD1. V gave up 2 bases and J gave up 4 bases; unmatched junction bases: 7. Germline CDR1 and CDR2: MNHEY and SMNVEV (reference sequence). CDR3 length equals 15 residues. The CDR3 region is CASSLTGQGAYEQYF. Written as DNA, the CDR3 is TGTGCCAGCAGTTTAACAGGACAGGGAGCATACGAGCAGTACTTC.